These 20 T cell receptor beta chains were sequenced from one sample in a study of siplizumab effects on memory and regulatory T cells. TCRdb's table, derived via immunoSEQ multiplex PCR, lists solely in-frame clones and lacks some. The data show about 110,000 clones, with about 91% seen just once and more than 0.65% held by the top ten. Sequencing was carried out using Tregs sorted from blood. These receptors were taken from a human donor in good health.

This chain links TRBV7-6 with TRBJ2-1, with D perhaps assigned TRBD1 or TRBD2 (6 bases each). The CDR3 is 16 amino acids. V gave up 3 bases and J gave up 7 bases, with 19 bases separating them. CDR1 SGHVS and CDR2 FNYEAQ come from the germline V gene. The CDR3: CASSLGAGLLRNEQFF. The CDR3 region has the DNA TGTGCCAGCAGCTTGGGGGCGGGACTCCTTAGGAATGAGCAGTTCTTC. Drawing the rest from reference TRBV7-6 and TRBJ2-1, the complete variable domain is GAGVSQSPRYKVTKRGQDVALRCDPISGHVSLYWYRQALGQGPEFLTYFNYEAQQDKSGLPNDRFSAERPEGSISTLTIQRTEQRDSAMYRCASSLGAGLLRNEQFFGPGTRLTVL.

The chain uses TRBV6-5 and TRBJ2-7, with a weak D call TRBD2 (6 bases). The length of the CDR3 is 15 residues. V dropped 2 bases and J dropped 5 bases, with 16 bases sitting between them. The germline CDR1 and CDR2 sequences are MNHEY and SVGAGI. DNA for the CDR3: TGTGCCAGCAGTTACGGCACTAGCCGGGTAGACGAGCAGTACTTC. As protein: CASSYGTSRVDEQYF.

The V call is TRBV11-1, the J call TRBJ1-6; no firm D call. Trimming left V 5 bases short and J 11 bases short, with 19 bases between. The CDR3 is 15 amino acids. CDR1 and CDR2 from the germline V gene are SGHAT and FQDESV (reference sequence). CDR3 loop: CASSHPLRLDPPLHF. As DNA, the CDR3 is TGTGCCAGCAGCCATCCCCTCCGGCTGGATCCACCCCTCCACTTT.

Worth noting for this clone: One end of the junction fails to match germline, which may point to a read error. V gene TRBV6-5 combines with J gene TRBJ1-1, with D unresolved. CDR1 and CDR2 (germline): MNHEY, SVGAGI. The CDR3 runs 13 residues. The CDR3 DNA is TGTGCCAGCAGTTACTCCTTAAACACCGAAGCTTTCTTT. It specifies CASSYSLNTEAFF.

The J gene is TRBJ2-7, the V gene TRBV29-1; TRBD1 might be the D (5 bases). V lost 4 bases and J 3 bases, leaving 13 bases between the germline ends. From germline, CDR1 is SQVTM and CDR2 ANQGSEA. The CDR3 is made up of 13 amino acids. For the CDR3, the DNA is TGCAGCGTTGGTTCAGGGCGCGGCTACGAGCAGTACTTC. This gives the protein CSVGSGRGYEQYF.

This sequence joins TRBV7-2 and TRBJ2-3; D may be TRBD1 (6 bases). The CDR3 runs to 17 residues. The ends were cut back, 3 bases at V and 0 bases at J, with 16 bases in the middle. Germline loops: CDR1 SGHTA, CDR2 FQGNSA. Here the CDR3 reads CASSLRVRGMSTDTQYF. Here the CDR3 DNA reads TGTGCCAGCAGCTTGCGGGTCAGGGGTATGAGCACAGATACGCAGTATTTT.

The chain employs TRBV10-3 and TRBJ2-2, with D possibly TRBD2 on 5 matching bases. V lost 7 bases, J lost 5 bases, and 14 bases lay in between. The V gene's germline CDR1 is ENHRY and CDR2 SYGVKD. The CDR3 sequence is 14 residues long. CDR3 bases: TGTGCCATCAAGGACTCTAGAGATACCGGGGAGCTGTTTTTT. It codes for CAIKDSRDTGELFF.

The chain is built from TRBV5-4 and TRBJ1-2; 9 positions agree with TRBD1. V was pared by 0 bases and J by 0 bases, with 3 bases of the junction left unmatched. Looked up from germline, CDR1 is SGHNT and CDR2 is YYREEE (reference sequence). The CDR3 has 16 amino acids. The CDR3 DNA reads as TGTGCCAGCAGCTTGGCACAGGGGGCAGCTAACTATGGCTACACCTTC. Translated: CASSLAQGAANYGYTF.

V and J are TRBV6-1 and TRBJ1-4, with D possibly matching TRBD1 (5 bases). CDR1 and CDR2 from the germline V gene are MNHNS and SASEGT. The V and J ends lost 4 bases and 5 bases respectively, with 14 bases between them. The CDR3 is 15 amino acids. CDR3 amino acids: CASSADGRTNEKLFF. CDR3 nucleotides: TGTGCCAGCAGTGCCGACGGGAGGACAAATGAAAAACTGTTTTTT.

This chain joins TRBV6-5 and TRBJ2-3; tentatively, D is TRBD1 or TRBD2 (5 bases each). The V gene lost 4 bases and the J gene lost 3 bases, with 11 bases spanning the gap. The CDR3 consists of 14 residues. Germline V lookup: CDR1 MNHEY, CDR2 SVGAGI. The CDR3 DNA reads TGTGCCAGCAGTTCTTATTGGGGGACAGATACGCAGTATTTT. This encodes CASSSYWGTDTQYF.

The chain employs TRBV11-2 and TRBJ1-6; D is uncertain. CDR1 is SGHAT, CDR2 FQNNGV, per germline. V lost 7 bases to trimming and J lost 12 bases, with 13 bases between them. The CDR3 length is 12 residues. CDR3 coding DNA: TGTGCCAGCAACTTGACGGATGTACCCCTCCACTTT. Translating it yields CASNLTDVPLHF.

The chain links TRBV11-3 to TRBJ2-1, with 9 nucleotides matching TRBD2. Germline trimming cut 1 base from V and 9 bases from J; bases unmatched to any gene: 10. The germline CDR1 and CDR2 sequences are SGHNT and YENEEA. The CDR3 runs to 16 residues. CDR3 sequence: CASSLGWLGGRGEQFF. The CDR3 DNA reads TGTGCCAGCAGCTTAGGGTGGCTTGGCGGGAGGGGTGAGCAGTTCTTC.

The chain employs TRBV5-1 and TRBJ1-6; D is unresolved. CDR1 is SGHRS, CDR2 YFSETQ, per germline. This CDR3 is built from 16 residues. V dropped 5 bases and J dropped 0 bases, with 12 bases sitting between them. For the CDR3, the DNA is TGCGCCAGCAGATCTGGGTTTAGCTCCTATAATTCACCCCTCCACTTT. This codes for CASRSGFSSYNSPLHF.

The rearrangement joins TRBV18 to TRBJ1-1; D is possibly TRBD1 (5 bases). CDR3 size: 13 residues. CDR1 KGHSH and CDR2 LQKENI come from the germline V gene. Trimming shortened V by 1 base and J by 7 bases, and 10 bases separated the two germline ends. The CDR3 sequence is CASSPRRGGEAFF. The CDR3 DNA reads as TGTGCCAGCTCACCACGGAGGGGTGGTGAAGCTTTCTTT.

The CDR3 DNA sequence: TGCACCAGCAGCCAAGTAATAGCCCGCGGGGTATACGAGCAGTACTTC. This encodes CTSSQVIARGVYEQYF. V and J are TRBV1 and TRBJ2-7; the DNA was not used to check the table's D call, TRBD2. TRBV1 is listed as a pseudogene. This CDR3 comprises 16 residues.

The chain employs TRBV28 and TRBJ1-4; D uncertain. The ends were cut back, 6 bases at V and 8 bases at J, with 10 bases in the middle. In germline, CDR1 is MDHEN, CDR2 SYDVKM. This CDR3 spans 12 amino acids. The CDR3 is CASSQKFEKLFF. The CDR3, as DNA: TGTGCCAGCAGCCAAAAATTCGAAAAACTGTTTTTT.

The CDR3 loop is CASSARKDAGNTIYF. In DNA, the CDR3 is TGTGCCAGCAGCGCAAGAAAGGATGCAGGAAACACCATATATTTT. The chain recombines TRBV21-1 with TRBJ1-3. TRBV21-1 is given as a pseudogene. The CDR3 loop spans 15 amino acids.

This chain joins TRBV6-1 and TRBJ2-7; D remains unclear. The germline V gene has CDR1 MNHNS and CDR2 SASEGT. V was shortened by 3 bases and J by 5 bases, with 5 bases between the two germline ends. There are 11 residues in the CDR3. The CDR3 reads CASSEYDEQYF. CDR3 sequence (DNA): TGTGCCAGCAGTGAGTACGACGAGCAGTACTTC.

The genes are TRBV18 and TRBJ1-4; D is ambiguous. The CDR3 is 12 residues long. Trimming pared 6 bases from V and 5 bases from J, leaving 7 bases between. Germline V gene data show CDR1 as KGHSH and CDR2 as LQKENI. CDR3 loop: CASSPRNEKLFF. The CDR3 coding sequence is TGTGCCAGCTCCCCGAGAAATGAAAAACTGTTTTTT.

This sequence joins TRBV29-1 and TRBJ2-3; no reliable D call. Per germline, CDR1 SQVTM and CDR2 ANQGSEA. This CDR3 has 14 residues. V was cut by 0 bases and J by 5 bases, with 12 bases left in between. This CDR3 reads CSVEDAGFLDTQYF. Written as DNA, the CDR3 is TGCAGCGTTGAAGATGCAGGATTTTTAGATACGCAGTATTTT.